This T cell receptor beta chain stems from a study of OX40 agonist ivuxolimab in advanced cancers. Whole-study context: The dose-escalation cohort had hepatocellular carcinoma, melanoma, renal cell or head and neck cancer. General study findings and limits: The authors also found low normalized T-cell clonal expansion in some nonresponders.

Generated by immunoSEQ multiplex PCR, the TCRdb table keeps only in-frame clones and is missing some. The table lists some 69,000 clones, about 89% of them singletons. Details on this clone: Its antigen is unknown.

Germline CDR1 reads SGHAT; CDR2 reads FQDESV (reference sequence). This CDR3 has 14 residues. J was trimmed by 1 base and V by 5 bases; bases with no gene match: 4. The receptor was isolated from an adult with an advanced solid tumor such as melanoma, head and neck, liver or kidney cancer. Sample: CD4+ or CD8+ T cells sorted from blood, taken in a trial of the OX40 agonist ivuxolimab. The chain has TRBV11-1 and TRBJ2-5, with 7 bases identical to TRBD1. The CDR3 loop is CASSNRDSQETQYF. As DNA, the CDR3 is TGTGCCAGCAGCAACCGGGACAGCCAAGAGACCCAGTACTTC.